One sample yielded the 10 T cell receptor beta chains listed below, sequenced in a study of radiation and T cells in renal cell carcinoma. As for time point: baseline pretreatment blood. Regarding treatment: 15 Gy SBRT to primary tumor, nephrectomy 4 weeks later. Profiled with immunoSEQ multiplex PCR; TCRdb holds only in-frame clones, not every one. This sample has around 46,000 clones, with about 80% found just once. The source was blood, collected from a patient whose treatment included radiotherapy and nephrectomy. The receptors come from a woman aged 70-85 years with renal cell carcinoma.

The chain links TRBV5-5 to TRBJ1-4; D gene unclear. This CDR3 is built from 15 residues. Germline V gives CDR1 SGHKS, CDR2 YYEKEE (reference sequence). V dropped 4 bases and J dropped 8 bases, with 18 bases sitting between them. The CDR3 DNA sequence: TGTGCCAGCAGCCAATTGCCGAGGGTCGAAGAAAAACTGTTTTTT. Translating gives CASSQLPRVEEKLFF.

The chain combines TRBV11-2 with TRBJ2-3; D unresolved. The length of the CDR3 is 14 residues. V lost 1 base and J 1 base, leaving 6 bases between the germline ends. CDR1 is SGHAT and CDR2 is FQNNGV in the germline V gene. CDR3 amino acids: CASSLGSGTDTQYF. DNA for the CDR3: TGTGCCAGCAGCTTAGGGTCAGGCACAGATACGCAGTATTTT.

The genes are TRBV5-1 and TRBJ1-4; D ambiguous. Trimming pared 2 bases from V and 5 bases from J, leaving 13 bases between. The CDR3 runs to 15 residues. The germline V gene encodes CDR1 SGHRS and CDR2 YFSETQ. The CDR3 reads CASSFMTGKNEKLFF. The CDR3 DNA reads as TGCGCCAGCAGCTTTATGACGGGAAAAAATGAAAAACTGTTTTTT.

The chain is built from TRBV29-1 and TRBJ2-3; perhaps TRBD1 as D (5 bases). This CDR3 region has 13 residues. Germline loops: CDR1 SQVTM, CDR2 ANQGSEA. Trimming stripped 2 bases from V and 6 bases from J, with 12 bases between. As DNA, the CDR3 is TGCAGCGTTGAACGTCCAGGGATGGATACGCAGTATTTT. Protein: CSVERPGMDTQYF.

The rearrangement links TRBV15 to TRBJ2-3; 10 bases map to TRBD1. The CDR3 runs 17 residues. Per the germline V gene, CDR1 is LNHNV and CDR2 is YYDKDF (reference sequence). The V gene end was trimmed by 4 bases and the J gene end by 2 bases; junction bases not matched to a gene: 9. The CDR3 nucleotides are TGTGCCACCAGCACAAGAGACAGGGGGCTAAACACAGATACGCAGTATTTT. Translated, it gives CATSTRDRGLNTDTQYF.

The rearrangement links TRBV6-5 to TRBJ2-5; possible D gene TRBD2, 6 bases. The CDR3 length is 15 residues. Germline V gene data show CDR1 as MNHEY and CDR2 as SVGAGI. V dropped 0 bases and J dropped 0 bases, with 8 bases sitting between them. The DNA of the CDR3 is TGTGCCAGCAGTTACTCATGGGGGGACCAAGAGACCCAGTACTTC. Its translation: CASSYSWGDQETQYF.

Many counts were recorded for this clone. The chain is built from TRBV30 and TRBJ1-3; D possibly corresponds to TRBD1 (5 bases). V was cut by 1 base and J by 3 bases, with 7 bases left in between. This CDR3 contains 13 residues. Germline V gives CDR1 GTSNPN, CDR2 SVGIG (reference sequence). The CDR3 reads CAWSEGRGNTIYF. The CDR3 nucleotides are TGTGCCTGGAGTGAGGGGCGTGGAAACACCATATATTTT.

This sequence joins TRBV5-1 and TRBJ2-1; 7 bases are shared with TRBD2. V trimming: 4 bases; J trimming: 7 bases; junction bases outside the gene matches: 14. The CDR3 contains 16 residues. The V gene's germline CDR1 is SGHRS and CDR2 YFSETQ. CDR3 coding DNA: TGCGCCAGCAGCCCTTGGGAGGGCCCTACGACTAATGAGCAGTTCTTC. Its protein is CASSPWEGPTTNEQFF.

J is TRBJ2-4 and V is TRBV1; the tabulated D call, TRBD2, remains unverified against the DNA. TRBV1 is assigned pseudogene status. This CDR3 has 19 amino acids. The CDR3 region has the DNA TGCACCAGCAGCCCGCAACTAGCGGGGTGGGGGATAGCCAAAAACATTCAGTACTTC. It translates to CTSSPQLAGWGIAKNIQYF.

This rearrangement joins TRBV19 to TRBJ1-2, with D perhaps TRBD1 (5 bases). Germline-derived CDR1 and CDR2 are LNHDA and SQIVND (reference sequence). Trimming took 8 bases from V and 4 from J, leaving 11 bases between them. The CDR3 covers 12 residues. CDR3: CASGGRLYGYTF. The CDR3 nucleotides are TGTGCCAGTGGGGGAAGGCTCTATGGCTACACCTTC.